These T cell receptor beta chains were read from a single sample in a study of T cell changes during pregnancy in multiple sclerosis. The assay was immunoSEQ multiplex PCR, and TCRdb's table has in-frame clones only and misses some. The sample carries fewer than 80,000 clones, 80% to 90% recorded once. Specimen: peripheral blood, collected in the first trimester of pregnancy. The receptors derive from a female donor in good health, enrolled as a control in a pregnancy study. The CDR3 runs from the conserved cysteine through the conserved F or W. Fields, in order: clone size, J gene, D gene, V gene, CDR3 protein, CDR3 DNA. The D gene is left open where the match is weak. Expanded clones are given a class, and other clones once, few, many or no size at all.

abundance: -
j_gene: TRBJ2-1
d_gene: -
v_gene: TRBV15
CDR3aa: CATSSLPGNEQFF
CDR3nt: TGTGCCACCAGCAGCCTCCCCGGGAATGAGCAGTTCTTC

abundance: once
j_gene: TRBJ2-1
d_gene: TRBD1
v_gene: TRBV6-6
CDR3aa: CASSRQGAYNEQFF
CDR3nt: TGTGCCAGCAGTCGACAGGGCGCCTACAATGAGCAGTTCTTC

abundance: once
j_gene: TRBJ2-1
d_gene: -
v_gene: TRBV7-9
CDR3aa: CASSRLANMNNEQFF
CDR3nt: TGTGCCAGCAGCCGACTCGCGAATATGAACAATGAGCAGTTCTTC

abundance: once
j_gene: TRBJ1-4
d_gene: -
v_gene: TRBV7-9
CDR3aa: CASSPNTGTNEKLFF
CDR3nt: TGTGCCAGCAGCCCAAATACAGGGACTAATGAAAAACTGTTTTTT

abundance: -
j_gene: TRBJ1-6
d_gene: -
v_gene: TRBV10-2
CDR3aa: CASKGGARYNSPLHF
CDR3nt: TGCGCCAGCAAGGGGGGGGCGCGCTATAATTCACCCCTCCACTTT

abundance: -
j_gene: TRBJ2-1
d_gene: TRBD1
v_gene: TRBV6-6
CDR3aa: CASPRDSRNEQFF
CDR3nt: TGTGCCAGCCCAAGGGACAGCCGAAATGAGCAGTTCTTC

abundance: -
j_gene: TRBJ1-1
d_gene: -
v_gene: TRBV6-1
CDR3aa: CASSESTNTEAFF
CDR3nt: TGTGCCAGCAGTGAGAGCACCAACACTGAAGCTTTCTTT

abundance: -
j_gene: TRBJ1-2
d_gene: -
v_gene: TRBV5-1
CDR3aa: CASSLIQGSDYGYTF
CDR3nt: TGCGCCAGCAGCTTGATTCAGGGGTCGGACTATGGCTACACCTTC

abundance: -
j_gene: TRBJ1-4
d_gene: -
v_gene: TRBV5-1
CDR3aa: CASSRRGAQGEKLFF
CDR3nt: TGCGCCAGCAGCCGGCGGGGGGCGCAAGGTGAAAAACTGTTTTTT

abundance: -
j_gene: TRBJ1-1
d_gene: -
v_gene: TRBV7-9
CDR3aa: CASSDGGNTEAFF
CDR3nt: TGTGCCAGCAGCGACGGAGGAAACACTGAAGCTTTCTTT

abundance: -
j_gene: TRBJ2-3
d_gene: -
v_gene: TRBV9
CDR3aa: CASSSYPGVGSTDTQYF
CDR3nt: TGTGCCAGCAGCTCATACCCAGGGGTTGGGAGCACAGATACGCAGTATTTT

abundance: many
j_gene: TRBJ2-7
d_gene: TRBD1
v_gene: TRBV4-3
CDR3aa: CASSQLDRNSYEQYF
CDR3nt: TGCGCCAGCAGCCAATTGGACAGGAACTCCTACGAGCAGTACTTC

abundance: few
j_gene: TRBJ1-1
d_gene: TRBD1
v_gene: TRBV19
CDR3aa: CASTWTGGNTEAFF
CDR3nt: TGTGCCAGTACTTGGACAGGGGGGAACACTGAAGCTTTCTTT

abundance: -
j_gene: TRBJ1-1
d_gene: TRBD1
v_gene: TRBV5-1
CDR3aa: CASSPGQGITEAFF
CDR3nt: TGCGCCAGCAGCCCGGGACAGGGGATTACTGAAGCTTTCTTT

abundance: few
j_gene: TRBJ2-1
d_gene: TRBD2
v_gene: TRBV12-5
CDR3aa: CASGSGLAGYNEQFF
CDR3nt: TGTGCTAGTGGTTCCGGACTAGCGGGCTACAATGAGCAGTTCTTC

abundance: -
j_gene: TRBJ1-5
d_gene: TRBD1
v_gene: TRBV28
CDR3aa: CASSWGGTGENQPQHF
CDR3nt: TGTGCCAGCAGTTGGGGGGGGACAGGAGAAAATCAGCCCCAGCATTTT

abundance: -
j_gene: TRBJ2-1
d_gene: TRBD2
v_gene: TRBV18
CDR3aa: CASSPQGTSVEQFF
CDR3nt: TGTGCCAGCTCACCACAGGGGACTAGCGTTGAGCAGTTCTTC

abundance: -
j_gene: TRBJ2-1
d_gene: -
v_gene: TRBV7-2
CDR3aa: CASSPDWYNEQFF
CDR3nt: TGTGCCAGCAGCCCCGACTGGTACAATGAGCAGTTCTTC

abundance: -
j_gene: TRBJ2-3
d_gene: TRBD1
v_gene: TRBV25-1
CDR3aa: CASSGGTGGTDTQYF
CDR3nt: TGTGCCAGCAGTGGTGGGACAGGAGGCACAGATACGCAGTATTTT

abundance: -
j_gene: TRBJ2-7
d_gene: -
v_gene: TRBV4-1
CDR3aa: CASSQGPGTGSYEQYF
CDR3nt: TGCGCCAGCAGCCAAGGTCCCGGGACTGGTTCCTACGAGCAGTACTTC

abundance: -
j_gene: TRBJ2-1
d_gene: -
v_gene: TRBV7-7
CDR3aa: CASSVKGVTEVATYNEQFF
CDR3nt: TGTGCTAGCAGCGTAAAGGGGGTGACGGAGGTAGCGACGTACAATGAGCAGTTCTTC

abundance: -
j_gene: TRBJ1-1
d_gene: TRBD1
v_gene: TRBV7-2
CDR3aa: CASSSGQGAVTEAFF
CDR3nt: TGTGCCAGCAGCTCGGGCCAGGGGGCGGTTACTGAAGCTTTCTTT

abundance: -
j_gene: TRBJ1-2
d_gene: -
v_gene: TRBV29-1
CDR3aa: CSVDRRPEVGYTF
CDR3nt: TGCAGCGTTGATAGGCGCCCCGAGGTGGGCTACACCTTC

abundance: -
j_gene: TRBJ2-2
d_gene: TRBD2
v_gene: TRBV11-3
CDR3aa: CASSSGGGTNTGELFF
CDR3nt: TGTGCCAGCAGCTCGGGGGGTGGGACGAACACCGGGGAGCTGTTTTTT

abundance: -
j_gene: TRBJ1-2
d_gene: -
v_gene: TRBV5-4
CDR3aa: CASSLGSGGNYGYTF
CDR3nt: TGTGCCAGCAGCTTGGGGTCCGGGGGTAACTATGGCTACACCTTC

abundance: -
j_gene: TRBJ2-1
d_gene: TRBD2
v_gene: TRBV27
CDR3aa: CASSPGTSGYNEQFF
CDR3nt: TGTGCCAGCAGTCCGGGGACTAGCGGTTACAATGAGCAGTTCTTC

abundance: -
j_gene: TRBJ2-4
d_gene: -
v_gene: TRBV7-9
CDR3aa: CASSSTSVENIQYF
CDR3nt: TGTGCCAGCAGCTCGACTAGTGTGGAAAACATTCAGTACTTC

abundance: -
j_gene: TRBJ1-4
d_gene: TRBD1
v_gene: TRBV5-8
CDR3aa: CASSLTQGAIGKLFF
CDR3nt: TGTGCCAGCAGCTTGACGCAGGGGGCTATTGGAAAACTGTTTTTT

abundance: -
j_gene: TRBJ2-1
d_gene: TRBD2
v_gene: TRBV9
CDR3aa: CASSGSGSGDNEQFF
CDR3nt: TGTGCCAGCAGCGGTAGCGGGAGCGGAGACAATGAGCAGTTCTTC

abundance: -
j_gene: TRBJ1-3
d_gene: -
v_gene: TRBV7-2
CDR3aa: CASSALSSGNTIYF
CDR3nt: TGTGCCAGCAGCGCCCTGAGTTCTGGAAACACCATATATTTT

abundance: once
j_gene: TRBJ1-5
d_gene: -
v_gene: TRBV15
CDR3aa: CATSPQGNQPQHF
CDR3nt: TGTGCCACCAGCCCTCAGGGGAATCAGCCCCAGCATTTT

abundance: -
j_gene: TRBJ1-1
d_gene: -
v_gene: TRBV10-2
CDR3aa: CASRETGFGMNTEAFF
CDR3nt: TGCGCCAGCAGGGAAACAGGGTTTGGAATGAACACTGAAGCTTTCTTT

abundance: -
j_gene: TRBJ1-1
d_gene: TRBD1
v_gene: TRBV16
CDR3aa: CASSQWGRGQGNTEAFF
CDR3nt: TGTGCCAGCAGCCAATGGGGTCGGGGACAGGGGAACACTGAAGCTTTCTTT

abundance: -
j_gene: TRBJ1-4
d_gene: -
v_gene: TRBV19
CDR3aa: CASSISGRLEEKLFF
CDR3nt: TGTGCCAGTAGTATCTCCGGGAGGCTAGAAGAAAAACTGTTTTTT

abundance: -
j_gene: TRBJ1-4
d_gene: TRBD1
v_gene: TRBV9
CDR3aa: CASSVGGQGEKLFF
CDR3nt: TGTGCCAGCAGCGTAGGAGGACAGGGAGAAAAACTGTTTTTT

abundance: -
j_gene: TRBJ2-7
d_gene: -
v_gene: TRBV6-6
CDR3aa: CASSYTGSSYEQYF
CDR3nt: TGTGCCAGCAGTTATACAGGAAGCTCCTACGAGCAGTACTTC

abundance: -
j_gene: TRBJ1-1
d_gene: -
v_gene: TRBV14
CDR3aa: CASSQDRGRANTEAFF
CDR3nt: TGTGCCAGCAGCCAAGATAGAGGCAGGGCGAACACTGAAGCTTTCTTT

abundance: -
j_gene: TRBJ1-1
d_gene: -
v_gene: TRBV11-2
CDR3aa: CASSLGSTGIFIEAFF
CDR3nt: TGTGCCAGCAGCTTAGGTAGTACAGGGATTTTCATCGAAGCTTTCTTT

abundance: once
j_gene: TRBJ2-1
d_gene: TRBD2
v_gene: TRBV9
CDR3aa: CASSPGTSGNSYNEQFF
CDR3nt: TGTGCCAGCAGCCCGGGGACTAGCGGGAACTCCTACAATGAGCAGTTCTTC

abundance: -
j_gene: TRBJ2-7
d_gene: -
v_gene: TRBV27
CDR3aa: CASSLSGSRYGKQYF
CDR3nt: TGTGCCAGCAGTCTTAGTGGTAGCCGGTATGGAAAGCAGTACTTC

abundance: -
j_gene: TRBJ1-2
d_gene: -
v_gene: TRBV6-6
CDR3aa: CASSLNYGYTF
CDR3nt: TGTGCCAGCAGCCTTAACTATGGCTACACCTTC

abundance: -
j_gene: TRBJ2-1
d_gene: TRBD1
v_gene: TRBV2
CDR3aa: CASCTRGYNEQFF
CDR3nt: TGTGCCAGCTGTACCAGGGGGTACAATGAGCAGTTCTTC

abundance: -
j_gene: TRBJ2-1
d_gene: TRBD1
v_gene: TRBV5-1
CDR3aa: CASSFTDRAYNEQFF
CDR3nt: TGCGCCAGCAGCTTCACGGACAGGGCTTACAATGAGCAGTTCTTC

abundance: -
j_gene: TRBJ2-3
d_gene: -
v_gene: TRBV11-2
CDR3aa: CASSLAGGGGGDTQYF
CDR3nt: TGTGCCAGCAGCTTGGCAGGGGGCGGGGGTGGAGATACGCAGTATTTT

abundance: -
j_gene: TRBJ2-2
d_gene: -
v_gene: TRBV23-1
CDR3aa: CASSQLINHSGQNTGELFF
CDR3nt: TGCGCCAGCAGTCAGTTGATTAACCACTCCGGACAGAACACCGGGGAGCTGTTTTTT

abundance: -
j_gene: TRBJ1-2
d_gene: -
v_gene: TRBV6-6
CDR3aa: CASSYQGGDNYGYTF
CDR3nt: TGTGCCAGCAGCTATCAGGGTGGGGATAACTATGGCTACACCTTC

abundance: -
j_gene: TRBJ1-4
d_gene: TRBD1
v_gene: TRBV4-1
CDR3aa: CASSQPTGGRTQGAGKLFF
CDR3nt: TGCGCCAGCAGCCAACCTACAGGGGGTCGCACCCAAGGGGCTGGAAAACTGTTTTTT

abundance: -
j_gene: TRBJ2-7
d_gene: TRBD2
v_gene: TRBV5-4
CDR3aa: CASSLTSGASYEQYF
CDR3nt: TGTGCCAGCAGCTTGACTAGCGGGGCATCCTACGAGCAGTACTTC

abundance: -
j_gene: TRBJ2-7
d_gene: TRBD1
v_gene: TRBV5-4
CDR3aa: CASSWNRGAYEQYF
CDR3nt: TGTGCCAGCAGCTGGAACAGGGGGGCCTACGAGCAGTACTTC

abundance: -
j_gene: TRBJ2-7
d_gene: -
v_gene: TRBV5-5
CDR3aa: CASSLLRGRAAYEQYF
CDR3nt: TGTGCCAGCAGCCTGCTCCGTGGGCGCGCCGCCTACGAGCAGTACTTC

abundance: few
j_gene: TRBJ2-7
d_gene: -
v_gene: TRBV6-6
CDR3aa: CASSYSDTYEQYF
CDR3nt: TGTGCCAGCAGTTACTCGGACACCTACGAGCAGTACTTC

abundance: -
j_gene: TRBJ2-7
d_gene: -
v_gene: TRBV6-5
CDR3aa: CASSYAGSYEQYF
CDR3nt: TGTGCCAGCAGTTACGCGGGATCCTACGAGCAGTACTTC

abundance: -
j_gene: TRBJ1-6
d_gene: -
v_gene: TRBV4-3
CDR3aa: CASSQDPGAYNSPLHF
CDR3nt: TGCGCCAGCAGCCAAGATCCGGGAGCCTATAATTCACCCCTCCACTTT